The 18 T cell receptor beta chains reported below all come from one sample, sequenced in a study of lymphopenia after photon versus proton radiotherapy. Data came from immunoSEQ multiplex PCR; TCRdb stores just in-frame clones and leaves some out. The sample records 89,000 or so clones, 80% to 90% being singletons. Source: peripheral blood, taken from a patient treated with proton-based radiotherapy. Source of these receptors: a man aged 60 to 69 with pancreatic cancer.

The chain employs TRBV28 and TRBJ2-7; 16 bases align to TRBD2. J was trimmed by 4 bases and V by 6 bases; bases with no gene match: 6. Germline lookup yields CDR1 MDHEN and CDR2 SYDVKM. The CDR3 is 16 residues long. The DNA of the CDR3 is TGTGCCAGCAGCCGGGGGACTAGCGGGAGGGGGTACGAGCAGTACTTC. This gives the protein CASSRGTSGRGYEQYF. Combining the CDR3 with reference TRBV28 and TRBJ2-7 gives the whole variable domain DVKVTQSSRYLVKRTGEKVFLECVQDMDHENMFWYRQDPGLGLRLIYFSYDVKMKEKGDIPEGYSVSREKKERFSLILESASTNQTSMYLCASSRGTSGRGYEQYFGPGTRLTVT.

The gene calls are TRBV6-5 and TRBJ2-1; 8 bases are shared with TRBD2. Germline V gene data show CDR1 as MNHEY and CDR2 as SVGAGI. V dropped 6 bases and J dropped 10; count of bases not matched to a gene: 11. CDR3 length equals 14 residues. CDR3: CASRSTSAPGEQFF. The CDR3 nucleotides are TGTGCCAGCAGGTCGACTAGCGCGCCCGGGGAGCAGTTCTTC.

This clone was detected once. V usage is TRBV7-9 and J usage is TRBJ2-1; D is possibly TRBD1 (6 bases). Trimming took 4 bases from V and 0 from J, leaving 19 bases between them. This CDR3 contains 18 residues. Germline V gene lookup returns CDR1 SEHNR and CDR2 FQNEAQ (reference sequence). CDR3 bases: TGTGCCAGCAGCTCCCCGACAGGTTACCCAAGCTCCTACAATGAGCAGTTCTTC. Residues: CASSSPTGYPSSYNEQFF.

This clone is a singleton in its sample. The rearrangement links TRBV19 to TRBJ1-5; D remains unclear. Germline CDR1 reads LNHDA; CDR2 reads SQIVND (reference sequence). The CDR3 is 16 amino acids. Trimming shortened V by 8 bases and J by 5 bases, and 22 bases separated the two germline ends. CDR3 nucleotide sequence: TGTGCCAGTCTAGCGGGGAGGGTTAGGTTAGATCAGCCCCAGCATTTT. It translates to CASLAGRVRLDQPQHF.

The J gene is TRBJ1-2, the V gene TRBV28; 7 bases align to TRBD1. The V and J ends lost 10 bases and 4 bases, in that order; junction bases with no gene match: 9. The CDR3 runs to 13 residues. Germline CDR1 is MDHEN and CDR2 is SYDVKM. The CDR3 bases are TGTGCCATCAGGACAGGATTTAGCTATGGCTACACCTTC. Its protein product is CAIRTGFSYGYTF.

In its sample, this clone was seen a few times. J is TRBJ2-7 and V is TRBV11-2; unclear D gene. Germline V gene data show CDR1 as SGHAT and CDR2 as FQNNGV. V was trimmed by 5 bases and J by 3 bases, leaving 11 bases between them. This CDR3 comprises 13 residues. CDR3 region: CASSGNNVYEQYF. The CDR3 coding sequence is TGTGCCAGCAGCGGGAATAACGTCTACGAGCAGTACTTC.

The chain uses TRBV5-1 and TRBJ2-7; tentatively, D is TRBD2 (5 bases). CDR3 length: 15 amino acids. V was shortened by 5 bases and J by 7 bases, with 22 bases between the two germline ends. Germline lookup yields CDR1 SGHRS and CDR2 YFSETQ. CDR3 in DNA: TGCGCCAGCAGGCCAGGAGGCGGCCAGTCCTTTGAGCAGTACTTC. Its protein product is CASRPGGGQSFEQYF.

This clone appeared once. The CDR3 is CASSLGVGAGEQFF. The DNA for the CDR3 is TGTGCCAGCAGCTTGGGTGTAGGGGCGGGTGAGCAGTTCTTC. The rearrangement joins TRBV7-6 to TRBJ2-1; D might be TRBD1 or TRBD2, each matching 5 bases. The CDR3 consists of 14 residues. With 3 bases removed from V and 9 bases from J, the gap between germline ends came to 15 bases. From germline, CDR1 is SGHVS and CDR2 FNYEAQ.

This chain connects TRBV28 to TRBJ2-2; 16 bases are a match to TRBD2. Trimming cost V 8 bases and J 6 bases; bases outside gene matches: 12. The CDR3 consists of 18 residues. The V gene's germline CDR1 is MDHEN and CDR2 SYDVKM. The CDR3 protein is CASGLLGLAGGRAGELFF. The CDR3 DNA reads TGTGCCAGCGGACTACTGGGACTAGCGGGAGGGCGGGCCGGGGAGCTGTTTTTT.

This clone was observed once. The CDR3 region has the DNA TGTGCCGGCTCCGGACGGGCTAATGAAAAACTGTTTTTT. It yields the protein CAGSGRANEKLFF. The V and J genes are TRBV7-9 and TRBJ1-4; no reliable D call. V lost 11 bases, J lost 3 bases, and 13 bases lay in between. The CDR3 sequence is 13 residues long. Germline V gene sequence: CDR1 SEHNR, CDR2 FQNEAQ (reference sequence).

V and J are TRBV2 and TRBJ2-3, with 10 bases fitting TRBD2. The V gene's germline CDR1 is SNHLY and CDR2 FYNNEI. CDR3 length equals 17 residues. V shed 8 bases, J shed 2 bases, and the junction held 13 bases outside the gene matches. DNA of the CDR3: TGTGCCAGCTCCGGCTCTAGCGGGAGTAGGAACACAGATACGCAGTATTTT. It translates to CASSGSSGSRNTDTQYF.

The gene calls are TRBV28 and TRBJ2-3; maybe TRBD1 (7 bases). The V gene's germline CDR1 is MDHEN and CDR2 SYDVKM. Trimming removed 5 bases from V and 1 base from J, with 13 bases in between. The length of the CDR3 is 15 residues. CDR3 loop: CASSITGEGTDTQYF. CDR3 in DNA: TGTGCCAGCAGTATAACAGGGGAGGGCACAGATACGCAGTATTTT.

The gene calls are TRBV19 and TRBJ1-4; 8 positions agree with TRBD1. The CDR3 runs to 15 residues. Germline V gene lookup returns CDR1 LNHDA and CDR2 SQIVND (reference sequence). Trimming at V came to 6 bases and at J to 4 bases, leaving 7 bases not matched to a gene. The CDR3 DNA reads TGTGCCAGTAGGGAGCGGACAGGGTATAATGAAAAACTGTTTTTT. Its translation is CASRERTGYNEKLFF.

The V call is TRBV28, the J call TRBJ2-7; no reliable D call. The CDR3 length is 14 residues. V lost 5 bases to trimming and J lost 0 bases, with 11 bases between them. CDR1 MDHEN and CDR2 SYDVKM come from the germline V gene. The CDR3 DNA reads TGTGCCAGCAGTCTTACACGAGCCTCCTACGAGCAGTACTTC. Its protein product is CASSLTRASYEQYF.

This clone occurred a few times. V is TRBV27 and J is TRBJ2-1; TRBD2 might be the D (6 bases). This CDR3 region has 14 residues. Trimming cost V 8 bases and J 0 bases, with 11 bases left between them. Germline V CDR1 and CDR2: MNHEY, SMNVEV (reference sequence). CDR3 coding DNA: TGTGCCAGCTCTAGCGTGAACTCCTACAATGAGCAGTTCTTC. It yields the protein CASSSVNSYNEQFF.

This clone is labeled as medium-sized. The chain's CDR3 is CASRQRESYEQYF. CDR3 sequence (DNA): TGTGCCAGCAGACAGCGGGAGTCCTACGAGCAGTACTTC. The chain recombines TRBV6-5 with TRBJ2-7; 8 bases agree with TRBD2. J lost 1 base, V lost 6 bases, and 2 bases had no gene match. CDR1 and CDR2 from the germline V gene are MNHEY and SVGAGI. The CDR3 is 13 residues long.

The chain has TRBV27 and TRBJ1-2; TRBD1 matches at 10 bases. Germline CDR1 reads MNHEY; CDR2 reads SMNVEV (reference sequence). Trimming cost V 4 bases and J 3 bases; bases outside gene matches: 2. The CDR3 has 14 amino acids. This CDR3 is CASSSGTGDYGYTF. Written as DNA, the CDR3 is TGTGCCAGCAGTTCCGGGACAGGGGACTATGGCTACACCTTC.

J is TRBJ2-6 and V is TRBV9; D unclear. V was pared by 3 bases and J by 0 bases, with 7 bases between. Germline-derived CDR1 and CDR2 are SGDLS and YYNGEE. The CDR3 extends over 15 amino acids. The CDR3 bases are TGTGCCAGCAGCGGGCAGTTCTCTGGGGCCAACGTCCTGACTTTC. Residues: CASSGQFSGANVLTF.